These 25 T cell receptor beta chains were sequenced from one sample in a study of vaccination effects on CD4 cells after COVID-19. Antigens of these TCRs are unknown. Assay: immunoSEQ multiplex PCR; the TCRdb copy retains only in-frame clones and omits some. The sample comprises about 28,000 clones, about 70% of which are singletons, and roughly 10% rests with the top ten. Within the ViraFEST assay, antigen-specific CD4+ T cells underwent expansion with viral peptide pools prior to sequencing. At the end of 9 to 11 days of culture, CD4+ T cells were isolated. Vaccine administered to participants consisted of two doses of either BNT162b2 or mRNA-1273. The material was CD4+ T cells from PBMCs cultured with HCoV-NL63 spike peptides, obtained after COVID-19 vaccination. These TCRs come from a human donor who received a COVID-19 vaccine.

The CDR3 sequence is CASSLDTDNSPLHF. DNA for the CDR3: TGTGCCAGCAGCTTGGATACAGATAATTCACCCCTCCACTTT. V usage is TRBV5-4 and J usage is TRBJ1-6; D is ambiguous. CDR1 SGHNT and CDR2 YYREEE come from the germline V gene (reference sequence). V was clipped by 0 bases and J by 5 bases, with 6 bases between them. The CDR3 loop spans 14 amino acids.

The chain couples TRBV2 to TRBJ1-1, with D unresolved. Trimming removed 2 bases at V and 3 bases at J, with 7 bases between. The CDR3 has 13 residues. Per germline, CDR1 SNHLY and CDR2 FYNNEI. The CDR3 DNA reads TGTGCCAGCAGTGAATTGCTGGACACTGAAGCTTTCTTT. Translating it yields CASSELLDTEAFF.

The chain employs TRBV9 and TRBJ2-2; 11 bases are shared with TRBD1. The ends lost 4 bases at V and 4 bases at J; junction bases unmatched: 6. CDR3 size: 16 residues. Germline values: CDR1 SGDLS, CDR2 YYNGEE. In DNA, the CDR3 is TGTGCCAGCAGCATTCGGACAGGGGGCCTCACCGGGGAGCTGTTTTTT. Translated, it gives CASSIRTGGLTGELFF.

This clone has just one count. The chain combines TRBV11-2 with TRBJ1-3, with 8 bases fitting TRBD1. Per germline, CDR1 SGHAT and CDR2 FQNNGV. This CDR3 contains 18 residues. V gave up 2 bases and J gave up 0 bases; unmatched junction bases: 9. Here the CDR3 DNA reads TGTGCCAGCAGCTTATATGGACAGGGTTTTCGCTCTGGAAACACCATATATTTT. Encoded protein: CASSLYGQGFRSGNTIYF.

The chain recombines TRBV4-1 with TRBJ2-6; D gene unclear. Germline CDR1 MGHRA, CDR2 YSYEKL. CDR3 length: 16 residues. With 6 bases removed from V and 0 bases from J, the gap between germline ends came to 12 bases. CDR3 nucleotide sequence: TGCGCCAGCAGACCTCTTCTTCGCTCTGGGGCCAACGTCCTGACTTTC. Protein: CASRPLLRSGANVLTF.

The V and J genes are TRBV29-1 and TRBJ2-1; no reliable D call. The germline V gene encodes CDR1 SQVTM and CDR2 ANQGSEA. There are 12 residues in the CDR3. V was trimmed by 7 bases and J by 6 bases, leaving 13 bases between them. This chain's CDR3 is CSGRYGFNEQFF. DNA of the CDR3: TGCAGCGGACGCTACGGTTTCAATGAGCAGTTCTTC.

A few counts support this clone. The rearrangement joins TRBV5-4 to TRBJ1-1; D gene unclear. Trimming stripped 1 base from V and 1 base from J, with 11 bases between. This CDR3 has 15 amino acids. CDR1 and CDR2 (germline): SGHNT, YYREEE (reference sequence). The CDR3 DNA is TGTGCCAGCAGCTTGACAAGGACGGAGAACACTGAAGCTTTCTTT. Encoded protein: CASSLTRTENTEAFF.

This clone counts as medium-sized. J is TRBJ2-5 and V is TRBV7-9; possibly TRBD2 for D (5 bases). This CDR3 is 14 amino acids long. The V end was cut by 1 base, the J end by 6 bases, with 12 bases between. Germline V CDR1 and CDR2: SEHNR, FQNEAQ (reference sequence). CDR3 bases: TGTGCCAGCAGCTTAGATCTCGGGGTGCAGACCCAGTACTTC. Protein sequence: CASSLDLGVQTQYF.

In this sample, this clone is medium-sized. This specimen includes other DNA sequences encoding the same CDR3. This chain links TRBV5-1 with TRBJ2-5; 13 bases map to TRBD2. Trimming at V came to 4 bases and at J to 1 base, leaving 1 base not matched to a gene. The CDR3 has 15 amino acids. CDR1 is SGHRS and CDR2 is YFSETQ in the germline V gene. The DNA of the CDR3 is TGCGCCAGCAGCACTAGCGGGGGGGTCCAAGAGACCCAGTACTTC. Amino acids: CASSTSGGVQETQYF.

The J gene is TRBJ2-7, the V gene TRBV19; 13 nucleotides agree with TRBD2. The V and J ends lost 5 bases and 3 bases, in that order; junction bases with no gene match: 4. Germline-derived CDR1 and CDR2 are LNHDA and SQIVND (reference sequence). This CDR3 has 15 amino acids. The CDR3 spells CASSARTSGGYEQYF. The CDR3 DNA reads TGTGCCAGTAGTGCCCGGACTAGCGGGGGCTACGAGCAGTACTTC. The full variable domain, its missing parts supplied by reference TRBV19 and TRBJ2-7, is DGGITQSPKYLFRKEGQNVTLSCEQNLNHDAMYWYRQDPGQGLRLIYYSQIVNDFQKGDIAEGYSVSREKKESFPLTVTSAQKNPTAFYLCASSARTSGGYEQYFGPGTRLTVT.

In DNA form, the CDR3 reads TGCGCCAGCAGTCAATCTAGCGGCCAAGAGACCCAGTACTTC. Translated: CASSQSSGQETQYF. The J gene is TRBJ2-5, the V gene TRBV10-2; 7 bases match TRBD2. This CDR3 is built from 14 residues. V gave up 5 bases and J gave up 1 base; unmatched junction bases: 4. CDR1 and CDR2 from the germline V gene are WSHSY and SAAADI.

This clone came up a few times. The chain has TRBV27 and TRBJ2-1; 10 bases line up with TRBD2. V gave up 4 bases and J gave up 6 bases; unmatched junction bases: 9. The CDR3 is 16 residues long. In germline, CDR1 is MNHEY, CDR2 SMNVEV (reference sequence). The CDR3 sequence: CASSSPSGRAVNEQFF. The CDR3 DNA is TGTGCCAGCAGTTCCCCGAGCGGGAGGGCGGTCAATGAGCAGTTCTTC.

The V call is TRBV28, the J call TRBJ2-7, with no clear D. Looked up from germline, CDR1 is MDHEN and CDR2 is SYDVKM. The CDR3 is made up of 10 amino acids. Between the trimmed V and J ends, which lost 2 bases and 5 bases, there was a span of 1 base. In DNA form, the CDR3 reads TGTGCCAGCAGTTTAAACGAGCAGTACTTC. Protein: CASSLNEQYF.

This clone came up a few times. The chain is built from TRBV6-5 and TRBJ2-7, with TRBD2 identical over 7 bases. V was clipped by 0 bases and J by 7 bases; unmatched bases: 9. CDR1 and CDR2 from the germline V gene are MNHEY and SVGAGI. The CDR3 contains 15 residues. The DNA of the CDR3 is TGTGCCAGCAGTTACTCCACCGGGACTATGATGGAGCAGTACTTC. This sequence encodes CASSYSTGTMMEQYF.

This clone was counted between two and nine times. The chain is built from TRBV19 and TRBJ2-1; 10 positions agree with TRBD2. CDR1 is LNHDA, CDR2 SQIVND, per germline (reference sequence). V was clipped by 3 bases and J by 1 base; unmatched bases: 6. The CDR3 sequence is 17 residues long. The CDR3 DNA follows: TGTGCCAGTAGTATCGCTAGCGGGGGCCCTTCCTACAATGAGCAGTTCTTC. The encoded protein is CASSIASGGPSYNEQFF. The full variable domain, in which reference TRBV19 and TRBJ2-1 provide the parts outside the CDR3, is DGGITQSPKYLFRKEGQNVTLSCEQNLNHDAMYWYRQDPGQGLRLIYYSQIVNDFQKGDIAEGYSVSREKKESFPLTVTSAQKNPTAFYLCASSIASGGPSYNEQFFGPGTRLTVL.

This clone showed up just once. The J gene is TRBJ1-2, the V gene TRBV7-9; D is undetermined. CDR1 SEHNR and CDR2 FQNEAQ come from the germline V gene (reference sequence). The CDR3 covers 12 residues. V shed 2 bases and J shed 2 bases, with 3 bases lying between them. This CDR3 reads CASSLLNYGYTF. In DNA form, the CDR3 reads TGTGCCAGCAGCTTATTAAACTATGGCTACACCTTC.

This clone was counted only a few times. The chain carries TRBV19 and TRBJ1-5, with 7 bases that match TRBD1. Germline V gene sequence: CDR1 LNHDA, CDR2 SQIVND (reference sequence). The V gene end was trimmed by 7 bases and the J gene end by 4 bases; junction bases not matched to a gene: 10. The CDR3 sequence is 15 residues long. In DNA form, the CDR3 reads TGTGCCAGTACCCTCCGACAGGGTACTAATCAGCCCCAGCATTTT. This sequence encodes CASTLRQGTNQPQHF.

V and J are TRBV7-6 and TRBJ2-5; D is ambiguous. The V gene's germline CDR1 is SGHVS and CDR2 FNYEAQ. The CDR3 totals 15 residues. The V gene lost 2 bases and the J gene lost 2 bases, with 12 bases spanning the gap. CDR3 nucleotides: TGTGCCAGCAGCTTAACTGGAACTTCACAAGAGACCCAGTACTTC. It encodes CASSLTGTSQETQYF.

The chain links TRBV2 to TRBJ2-2; 13 bases fit TRBD2. Germline V gives CDR1 SNHLY, CDR2 FYNNEI. After removal of 6 bases from V and 4 bases from J, the junction contained 8 bases not matched to a gene. This CDR3 has 17 residues. CDR3: CASRETGLAGFTGELFF. The CDR3 DNA reads TGTGCCAGCAGGGAAACGGGACTAGCGGGGTTCACCGGGGAGCTGTTTTTT.

The J gene is TRBJ1-1, the V gene TRBV10-3; TRBD1 matches at 7 bases. This CDR3 is built from 13 residues. Germline V gives CDR1 ENHRY, CDR2 SYGVKD. Unmatched junction bases numbered 11, after V lost 10 bases and J lost 6 bases. The CDR3 reads CARLGQVGAEAFF. The DNA for the CDR3 is TGTGCCAGACTTGGACAGGTCGGCGCTGAAGCTTTCTTT.

The J gene is TRBJ2-5, the V gene TRBV3-1 (or the pseudogene TRBV3-2); TRBD2 matches at 15 bases. This CDR3 has 17 amino acids. Germline lookup yields CDR1 LGHDT and CDR2 YNNKEL (reference sequence). Trimming took 4 bases from V and 2 from J; bases not matched to a gene: 5. Here the CDR3 DNA reads TGTGCCAGCAGCCGACGGACTAGCGGGAGGGGGCAAGAGACCCAGTACTTC. This codes for CASSRRTSGRGQETQYF.

The gene calls are TRBV5-8 and TRBJ1-1; TRBD1 matches at 9 bases. Germline-derived CDR1 and CDR2 are SGHTS and YDEGEE. The J segment lost 4 bases and the V segment lost 2 bases, leaving 3 bases of the junction unmatched. The CDR3 is 14 amino acids. The CDR3 DNA reads as TGTGCCAGCAGCTTCCGGGACAGGGCCACTGAAGCTTTCTTT. Protein product: CASSFRDRATEAFF.

The table lists this clone with a count of one. The J gene is TRBJ1-5, the V gene TRBV12-3 or TRBV12-4, with unresolved D. The CDR3 is made up of 13 amino acids. V was cut by 1 base and J by 3 bases, with 4 bases left in between. The CDR3 sequence is CASSLGLNQPQHF. Written as DNA, the CDR3 is TGTGCCAGCAGTTTAGGGCTCAATCAGCCCCAGCATTTT.

The V call is TRBV5-4, the J call TRBJ2-3, with D hard to call. Germline V gives CDR1 SGHNT, CDR2 YYREEE (reference sequence). The CDR3 extends over 15 amino acids. The V end was cut by 4 bases, the J end by 4 bases, with 16 bases between. CDR3 sequence: CASSPTDLSSDTQYF. The CDR3 nucleotides read TGTGCCAGCAGCCCAACAGATCTAAGTTCAGATACGCAGTATTTT.

The rearrangement joins TRBV2 to TRBJ1-4; no definite D call. Per germline, CDR1 SNHLY and CDR2 FYNNEI. Trimming removed 9 bases at V and 5 bases at J, with 10 bases between. The CDR3 consists of 12 residues. The CDR3 loop reads CASLGPNEKLFF. CDR3 sequence (DNA): TGTGCCAGTCTCGGACCCAATGAAAAACTGTTTTTT.